This passage covers 26 T cell receptor beta chains from one sample sequenced in a study of radiotherapy plus CTLA-4 blockade in lung cancer. Profiled with immunoSEQ multiplex PCR; TCRdb holds only in-frame clones, not every one. The sample shows nearly 95,000 clones, roughly 80% of them seen only once. Source: peripheral blood, taken from a patient treated with radiotherapy plus ipilimumab. All receptors come from a human donor with non-small cell lung cancer that progressed on radiotherapy plus ipilimumab.

The V gene is TRBV5-1, the J gene TRBJ1-2; the D gene is possibly TRBD1 (5 bases). V gave up 4 bases and J gave up 0 bases, with 10 bases separating them. This CDR3 is built from 14 residues. CDR1 and CDR2 (germline): SGHRS, YFSETQ. CDR3 nucleotides: TGCGCCAGCAGCCAAGGGACGCCTAACTATGGCTACACCTTC. Protein product: CASSQGTPNYGYTF.

This sequence joins TRBV7-9 and TRBJ2-2; 9 bases line up with TRBD2. From germline, CDR1 is SEHNR and CDR2 FQNEAQ (reference sequence). This CDR3 is 18 amino acids long. The junction had 16 bases not matched to a gene; V was cut back by 5 bases and J by 6 bases. The chain's CDR3 is CASSPQGIAGERPGELFF. The DNA of the CDR3 is TGTGCCAGCAGCCCCCAGGGTATAGCGGGAGAACGGCCCGGGGAGCTGTTTTTT.

This clone showed up just once. The chain is built from TRBV30 and TRBJ2-1; 9 bases map to TRBD2. The CDR3 is 16 residues long. The germline gives CDR1 GTSNPN, CDR2 SVGIG (reference sequence). Trimming at V came to 1 base and at J to 8 bases, leaving 12 bases not matched to a gene. Here the CDR3 reads CAWSADSGSSYDEQFF. The CDR3 nucleotides are TGTGCCTGGAGTGCCGATAGCGGGAGTTCGTACGATGAGCAGTTCTTC.

The chain employs TRBV29-1 and TRBJ2-5, with D perhaps TRBD1 or TRBD2 (5 bases each). The V gene's germline CDR1 is SQVTM and CDR2 ANQGSEA. This CDR3 contains 10 residues. CDR3 in DNA: TGCAGTGGGGGTGGAGAGACCCAGTACTTC. It is translated as CSGGGETQYF.

This rearrangement joins TRBV7-3 to TRBJ2-5; perhaps D is TRBD1 or TRBD2 (5 bases each). V was trimmed by 5 bases and J by 0 bases, leaving 10 bases between them. This CDR3 is built from 14 residues. Per the germline V gene, CDR1 is SGHTA and CDR2 is FQGTGA. CDR3 region: CASSRDGHQETQYF. CDR3 DNA sequence: TGTGCCAGCAGCAGGGACGGACACCAAGAGACCCAGTACTTC.

This chain joins TRBV2 and TRBJ2-1; TRBD2 is a possible D gene (5 bases). In germline, CDR1 is SNHLY, CDR2 FYNNEI. This CDR3 is built from 14 residues. With 7 bases removed from V and 5 bases from J, the gap between germline ends came to 15 bases. The CDR3 nucleotides read TGTGCCAGCAAGGTCGGCAGGAGGAACAATGAGCAGTTCTTC. Its translation is CASKVGRRNNEQFF.

A single count supports this clone. The chain recombines TRBV6-5 with TRBJ1-2; TRBD1 matches 7 bases. This CDR3 comprises 16 residues. With V trimmed by 1 base and J by 3 bases, 8 bases remained unmatched. The germline gives CDR1 MNHEY, CDR2 SVGAGI. DNA of the CDR3: TGTGCCAGCAGTTACTTACAGGGGAGGGGCGACTATGGCTACACCTTC. Residues: CASSYLQGRGDYGYTF.

This clone was counted only a few times. V and J are TRBV7-9 and TRBJ1-3; weak D call: TRBD1 (5 bases). Trimming left V 5 bases short and J 0 bases short, with 11 bases between. Germline assignment: CDR1 SEHNR and CDR2 FQNEAQ (reference sequence). The length of the CDR3 is 15 residues. The DNA for the CDR3 is TGTGCCAGCAGCCATCCGACAGCCTCTGGAAACACCATATATTTT. Amino acid sequence: CASSHPTASGNTIYF.

A remark on this clone: Within the sample, other DNA sequences also encode this same CDR3. The rearrangement uses TRBV27 and TRBJ1-1, with D unclear. This CDR3 contains 13 residues. Trimming took 0 bases from V and 1 from J, leaving 3 bases between them. Germline CDR1 reads MNHEY; CDR2 reads SMNVEV (reference sequence). DNA for the CDR3: TGTGCCAGCAGTTTATCGAGGAACACTGAAGCTTTCTTT. The encoded protein is CASSLSRNTEAFF.

V usage is TRBV27 and J usage is TRBJ1-4, with a weak D call TRBD1 (6 bases). The germline CDR1 and CDR2 sequences are MNHEY and SMNVEV (reference sequence). The CDR3 spans 15 residues. V was cut by 5 bases and J by 5 bases, with 15 bases left in between. The CDR3, as DNA: TGTGCCAGCAGTCTTGGACAGACATCCAATGAAAAACTGTTTTTT. Protein product: CASSLGQTSNEKLFF.

The V call is TRBV25-1, the J call TRBJ2-1; the D is unclear. Trimming left V 5 bases short and J 10 bases short, with 9 bases between. The CDR3 covers 11 residues. In germline, CDR1 is MGHDK, CDR2 SYGVNS. The CDR3 sequence is CASSSDREQFF. Here the CDR3 DNA reads TGTGCCAGCAGTTCGGACCGGGAGCAGTTCTTC.

The chain combines TRBV4-1 with TRBJ1-1, with D possibly TRBD1 on 5 matching bases. The V gene lost 4 bases and the J gene lost 11 bases, with 14 bases spanning the gap. CDR1 and CDR2 (germline): MGHRA, YSYEKL. The CDR3 runs to 12 residues. The CDR3 region is CASSPWEGNAFF. The CDR3 DNA sequence: TGCGCCAGCAGCCCTTGGGAGGGGAATGCTTTCTTT.

A word on this clone: Other nucleotide sequences from this sample produce the same CDR3. V usage is TRBV5-1 and J usage is TRBJ1-5; D gene ambiguous. V lost 0 bases, J lost 2 bases, and 6 bases lay in between. CDR1 SGHRS and CDR2 YFSETQ come from the germline V gene. The CDR3 sequence is 14 residues long. The CDR3 DNA reads as TGCGCCAGCAGCTTGGGGGCGGGCAATCAGCCCCAGCATTTT. Its protein product is CASSLGAGNQPQHF.

V usage is TRBV28 and J usage is TRBJ2-1; 11 nucleotides line up with TRBD2. This CDR3 is built from 16 residues. Trimming cost V 7 bases and J 4 bases; bases outside gene matches: 9. Germline V gives CDR1 MDHEN, CDR2 SYDVKM. CDR3 coding DNA: TGTGCCAGCATCAACGGCGGGACTAGCGGTTACAATGAGCAGTTCTTC. This codes for CASINGGTSGYNEQFF.

J is TRBJ2-5 and V is TRBV6-1; 7 bases agree with TRBD2. CDR1 MNHNS and CDR2 SASEGT come from the germline V gene. CDR3 length: 15 amino acids. V was clipped by 2 bases and J by 3 bases; unmatched bases: 6. This CDR3 reads CASSETLAVKETQYF. The CDR3 DNA is TGTGCCAGCAGTGAAACCCTAGCGGTAAAAGAGACCCAGTACTTC.

J is TRBJ2-2 and V is TRBV28, with 12 bases lining up with TRBD1. Trimming took 3 bases from V and 7 from J; bases not matched to a gene: 3. CDR3 length: 15 residues. Looked up from germline, CDR1 is MDHEN and CDR2 is SYDVKM. The CDR3 sequence is CASSFGTGGGGELFF. For the CDR3, the DNA is TGTGCCAGCAGTTTCGGGACAGGGGGCGGCGGGGAGCTGTTTTTT.

This clone was seen only a few times. V usage is TRBV4-1 and J usage is TRBJ2-1; D could derive from TRBD1 or TRBD2 (5 bases each). Looked up from germline, CDR1 is MGHRA and CDR2 is YSYEKL. The CDR3 length is 17 residues. Deletions cut 1 base from V and 0 bases from J, with 13 bases between. CDR3 amino acids: CASSQVDMGRSYNEQFF. The CDR3 DNA follows: TGCGCCAGCAGCCAAGTCGACATGGGACGCTCCTACAATGAGCAGTTCTTC.

The chain recombines TRBV6-6 with TRBJ1-5; TRBD1 might be the D (5 bases). V was pared by 7 bases and J by 3 bases, with 7 bases between. Germline V CDR1 and CDR2: MNHNY, SVGAGI (reference sequence). The length of the CDR3 is 12 residues. The CDR3 DNA is TGTGCCAGCAAACAGGTCAATCAGCCCCAGCATTTT. Amino acids: CASKQVNQPQHF.

The gene calls are TRBV27 and TRBJ1-2; no reliable D call. This CDR3 comprises 13 residues. V gave up 2 bases and J gave up 3 bases, with 7 bases separating them. Germline V gives CDR1 MNHEY, CDR2 SMNVEV (reference sequence). CDR3 nucleotide sequence: TGTGCCAGCAGTTTAACCTCTTACTATGGCTACACCTTC. This gives the protein CASSLTSYYGYTF.

The chain has TRBV29-1 and TRBJ1-2; D ambiguous. CDR3 length: 15 amino acids. Trimming removed 1 base from V and 2 bases from J, with 14 bases in between. Germline lookup yields CDR1 SQVTM and CDR2 ANQGSEA. The CDR3 DNA reads as TGCAGCGTTGAAGGCCTTCCCGGAATAAACTATGGCTACACCTTC. Translation: CSVEGLPGINYGYTF.

In its sample, this clone was seen a few times. The V and J genes are TRBV15 and TRBJ1-1, with D maybe TRBD1 (6 bases). Germline assignment: CDR1 LNHNV and CDR2 YYDKDF (reference sequence). The CDR3 is 14 amino acids. V was cut by 3 bases and J by 1 base, with 9 bases left in between. Here the CDR3 reads CATSRETGNTEAFF. CDR3 sequence (DNA): TGTGCCACCAGCAGGGAGACAGGGAACACTGAAGCTTTCTTT. The complete variable domain, with remaining parts taken from reference TRBV15 and TRBJ1-1, reads DAMVIQNPRYQVTQFGKPVTLSCSQTLNHNVMYWYQQKSSQAPKLLFHYYDKDFNNEADTPDNFQSRRPNTSFCFLDIRSPGLGDTAMYLCATSRETGNTEAFFGQGTRLTVV.

The V call is TRBV5-4, the J call TRBJ2-2; perhaps TRBD2 as D (5 bases). This CDR3 comprises 15 residues. V was pared by 3 bases and J by 1 base, with 10 bases between. Germline V gene data show CDR1 as SGHNT and CDR2 as YYREEE (reference sequence). This chain's CDR3 is CASSWTGENTGELFF. The DNA for the CDR3 is TGTGCCAGCAGCTGGACTGGGGAGAACACCGGGGAGCTGTTTTTT.

This chain connects TRBV25-1 to TRBJ2-3; weak D call: TRBD2 (5 bases). The V end was cut by 8 bases, the J end by 5 bases, with 8 bases between. The CDR3 length is 11 residues. Looked up from germline, CDR1 is MGHDK and CDR2 is SYGVNS. Here the CDR3 DNA reads TGTGCCAGCTCCGGAGGAGATACGCAGTATTTT. Residues: CASSGGDTQYF.

The rearrangement links TRBV2 to TRBJ1-1, with D maybe TRBD1 (5 bases). CDR1 and CDR2 from the germline V gene are SNHLY and FYNNEI. The CDR3 runs to 13 residues. Trimming took 5 bases from V and 1 from J, leaving 8 bases between them. The CDR3 loop is CASSSDTNTEAFF. The CDR3 DNA is TGTGCCAGCAGTTCGGACACGAACACTGAAGCTTTCTTT.

The chain carries TRBV5-6 and TRBJ2-3; TRBD1 is a possible D gene (6 bases). This CDR3 region has 15 residues. Trimming took 4 bases from V and 8 from J, leaving 20 bases between them. The germline CDR1 and CDR2 sequences are SGHDT and YYEEEE. The CDR3 bases are TGTGCCAGCAGCCCCCAACGGGCAGGGGCCGGTACGCAGTATTTT. The encoded protein is CASSPQRAGAGTQYF.

The gene calls are TRBV2 and TRBJ2-7, with 9 bases identical to TRBD1. Germline-derived CDR1 and CDR2 are SNHLY and FYNNEI. Unmatched junction bases numbered 3, after V lost 9 bases and J lost 6 bases. This CDR3 has 11 amino acids. The CDR3 loop is CARRQGGEQYV. CDR3 coding DNA: TGTGCCAGACGACAGGGGGGCGAGCAGTACGTC.